The rows below give T cell receptor beta chains drawn from one sample of a study of T cell changes during pregnancy in multiple sclerosis. Data came from immunoSEQ multiplex PCR; TCRdb stores just in-frame clones and leaves some out. The table includes about 38,000 clones, more than 75% detected once. Sequenced material: CD8+ T cells from peripheral blood mononuclear cells, taken in the third trimester of pregnancy. These TCRs come from a female donor with multiple sclerosis, enrolled in a pregnancy study. Each CDR3 is given without its conserved first and last residue.

V gene,J gene,CDR3 protein
TRBV27,TRBJ2-7,ASSLSSGTIVYEQY
TRBV9,TRBJ1-1,ASSGGTGRTEAF
TRBV6-5,TRBJ2-1,ASSYGEYNEQF
TRBV12-2,TRBJ1-2,ASRLALRDRAGYGYT
TRBV7-8,TRBJ2-7,ASSLLAGGLSYEQY
TRBV11-2,TRBJ2-5,ASSLGAGNQETQY
TRBV6-5,TRBJ2-2,ASSYYPGGTSGELF
TRBV6-6,TRBJ2-7,ASSYGTGHPYEQY
TRBV11-3,TRBJ2-1,ASSLDRSENEQF
TRBV28,TRBJ2-6,ASSLAVLVGANVLT
TRBV25-1,TRBJ1-2,ASSVTGSSLYGYT
TRBV7-8,TRBJ2-1,ASSFDQTGSYNEQF
TRBV9,TRBJ1-2,ASSVALLQSGQGASSYGYT
TRBV11-2,TRBJ1-1,ASSFWGQVNTEAF
TRBV13,TRBJ2-3,ASSSFGAGGNTDTQY
TRBV5-4,TRBJ1-1,ASRRDRVYTEAF